The 13 T cell receptor beta chains reported below all come from one sample, sequenced in a study of T cell changes during pregnancy in multiple sclerosis. Generated by immunoSEQ multiplex PCR, the TCRdb table keeps only in-frame clones and is missing some. The table records approximately 17,000 clones, approximately 84% of them present only once. Sequencing used CD8+ T cells from peripheral blood mononuclear cells, obtained in the second trimester of pregnancy. The receptors stem from a female donor in good health, enrolled as a control in a pregnancy study.

To note about this clone: One end of the junction does not line up with germline, which may come from a read error. V usage is TRBV7-3 and J usage is TRBJ1-1, with D possibly being TRBD1 (6 bases). CDR3 length: 13 amino acids. Germline CDR1 is SGHTA and CDR2 is FQGTGA. In nucleotides, the CDR3 is TGCGCCAGCAGCCAAGGGGGTCGTCCTGAAGCTTTCTTT. It translates to CASSQGGRPEAFF.

V and J are TRBV12-5 and TRBJ1-2; D uncertain. V lost 6 bases and J 8 bases, leaving 19 bases between the germline ends. The germline V gene has CDR1 LGHNT and CDR2 FRNRAP. The CDR3 totals 14 residues. The CDR3 region is CASGPSSRFDGYTF. Written as DNA, the CDR3 is TGTGCTAGTGGCCCCTCGAGCAGGTTCGACGGCTACACCTTC.

The chain has TRBV4-3 and TRBJ2-7, with D possibly matching TRBD2 (6 bases). The CDR3 is 13 amino acids. V was shortened by 0 bases and J by 4 bases, with 7 bases between the two germline ends. Germline CDR1 reads LGHNA; CDR2 reads YSLEER. The CDR3 here is CASSQDRGYEQYF. The CDR3 nucleotides read TGCGCCAGCAGCCAAGATCGGGGGTACGAGCAGTACTTC.

This clone was picked up a small number of times. J is TRBJ1-2 and V is TRBV7-9; TRBD1 matches 12 bases. The V gene's germline CDR1 is SEHNR and CDR2 FQNEAQ (reference sequence). The V gene end was trimmed by 5 bases and the J gene end by 0 bases; junction bases not matched to a gene: 7. This CDR3 contains 17 residues. The CDR3 nucleotides read TGTGCCAGCAGCCCCCGGGACAGGGGGCCCTCTAACTATGGCTACACCTTC. It is translated as CASSPRDRGPSNYGYTF. Using reference TRBV7-9 and TRBJ1-2 for the parts outside the CDR3, the full variable domain is DTGVSQNPRHKITKRGQNVTFRCDPISEHNRLYWYRQTLGQGPEFLTYFQNEAQLEKSRLLSDRFSAERPKGSFSTLEIQRTEQGDSAMYLCASSPRDRGPSNYGYTFGSGTRLTVV.

The J gene is TRBJ1-5, the V gene TRBV28; D remains unclear. CDR3 length: 13 amino acids. V lost 5 bases and J 10 bases, leaving 15 bases between the germline ends. Germline lookup yields CDR1 MDHEN and CDR2 SYDVKM. This chain's CDR3 is CASSLPLGDPQHF. Written as DNA, the CDR3 is TGTGCCAGCAGTCTCCCGCTGGGAGACCCCCAGCATTTT.

This rearrangement joins TRBV28 to TRBJ2-5; unclear D gene. CDR1 is MDHEN, CDR2 SYDVKM, per germline. Between the trimmed V and J ends, which lost 3 bases and 7 bases, there was a span of 18 bases. CDR3 size: 15 residues. CDR3 region: CASSFPPSWSVTQYF. The DNA for the CDR3 is TGTGCCAGCAGTTTTCCCCCCTCGTGGTCGGTGACCCAGTACTTC.

The rearrangement uses TRBV4-3 and TRBJ2-7, with TRBD1 matching 10 bases. Germline V gene sequence: CDR1 LGHNA, CDR2 YSLEER. V lost 1 base, J lost 5 bases, and 8 bases stayed unmatched. This CDR3 has 16 amino acids. The CDR3 loop reads CASSQGGTGDIHEQYF. CDR3 coding DNA: TGCGCCAGCAGCCAAGGTGGGACAGGGGATATCCACGAGCAGTACTTC.

The chain combines TRBV29-1 with TRBJ2-1; a weak D match, TRBD1 (5 bases). Germline V gene lookup returns CDR1 SQVTM and CDR2 ANQGSEA. V lost 7 bases to trimming and J lost 6 bases, with 16 bases between them. The CDR3 loop spans 13 amino acids. DNA for the CDR3: TGCAGCGCCTCAGGGCCCGGCGGCAATGAGCAGTTCTTC. Its translation: CSASGPGGNEQFF.

The chain is built from TRBV28 and TRBJ2-5; D may be TRBD1 (6 bases). The CDR3 totals 13 residues. V lost 7 bases and J 4 bases, leaving 13 bases between the germline ends. Germline V lookup: CDR1 MDHEN, CDR2 SYDVKM. The CDR3 region has the DNA TGTGCCAGCACCCAGGCAGGGGTAGAGACCCAGTACTTC. It codes for CASTQAGVETQYF. The full variable domain, in which reference TRBV28 and TRBJ2-5 provide the parts outside the CDR3, is DVKVTQSSRYLVKRTGEKVFLECVQDMDHENMFWYRQDPGLGLRLIYFSYDVKMKEKGDIPEGYSVSREKKERFSLILESASTNQTSMYLCASTQAGVETQYFGPGTRLLVL.

The V gene is TRBV27, the J gene TRBJ1-2; weak D call: TRBD1 (5 bases). Germline assignment: CDR1 MNHEY and CDR2 SMNVEV (reference sequence). The CDR3 has 13 amino acids. Trimming took off 5 bases at V and 1 base at J, with 8 bases between the two ends. The chain's CDR3 is CASSPQDNYGYTF. In DNA form, the CDR3 reads TGTGCCAGCAGTCCACAGGATAACTATGGCTACACCTTC.

The chain employs TRBV7-8 and TRBJ2-1; 7 bases map to TRBD2. Germline V CDR1 and CDR2: SGHVS, FQNEAQ. The CDR3 is made up of 16 amino acids. V lost 4 bases to trimming and J lost 0 bases; unmatched junction nucleotides: 6. The CDR3 DNA is TGTGCCAGCAGCTCCGAGAGCGGGGACTCCTACAATGAGCAGTTCTTC. This codes for CASSSESGDSYNEQFF.

V usage is TRBV4-2 and J usage is TRBJ2-2; 8 nucleotides line up with TRBD1. Germline assignment: CDR1 LGHNA and CDR2 YNFKEQ. With 4 bases clipped from V and 0 bases from J, the junction kept 13 bases outside the gene matches. This CDR3 is 19 amino acids long. CDR3 region: CASSPFGTGPLANTGELFF. CDR3 coding DNA: TGTGCCAGCAGCCCGTTCGGGACAGGCCCCCTCGCGAACACCGGGGAGCTGTTTTTT.

The V gene is TRBV7-9, the J gene TRBJ2-7, with TRBD1 matching over 8 bases. Per the germline V gene, CDR1 is SEHNR and CDR2 is FQNEAQ (reference sequence). V was pared by 5 bases and J by 6 bases, with 18 bases of the junction left unmatched. The CDR3 spans 17 residues. The CDR3 region is CASSLTNWTGRVGEQYF. CDR3 in DNA: TGTGCCAGCAGCCTTACCAATTGGACAGGGCGGGTCGGCGAGCAGTACTTC.